There are a few counts of the clone carrying this T cell receptor (beta chain). The antigen remains unidentified. The source of the sample is a study of graft-versus-host responses after intestinal transplantation. For the study at large: Every recipient underwent anti-thymocyte globulin induction, then tacrolimus and steroids for two to four years.

Here immunoSEQ multiplex PCR was the method, and the copy in TCRdb shows in-frame clones only, minus some. The sample holds about 88,000 clones, 94% seen once. The sequences come from unstimulated CD4+ T cells sorted from spleen or lymph node cells, collected before transplant. The TCR originated in a human donor who was the organ donor for an intestinal transplant.

The CDR3, as DNA: TGTGCCAGCAGTACCCTGGGTTGGGCAGGGGTGGGAGGCTACACCTTC. This sequence encodes CASSTLGWAGVGGYTF. The J gene is TRBJ1-2, the V gene TRBV27, with TRBD1 as a possible D gene (6 bases). The germline V and J ends were trimmed by 5 bases and 8 bases, with 24 bases remaining between them. The germline gives CDR1 MNHEY, CDR2 SMNVEV (reference sequence). CDR3 length: 16 residues.